This T cell receptor (beta chain) was recovered during a study of neoadjuvant anti-PD-1 for oral cavity cancer. Trimming at V came to 5 bases and at J to 4 bases, leaving 4 bases not matched to a gene. The CDR3 runs to 14 residues. Germline values: CDR1 SGDLS, CDR2 YYNGEE. Blood libraries mostly used around 510 ng genomic DNA, six replicates each. Assay: immunoSEQ multiplex PCR; the TCRdb copy retains only in-frame clones and omits some. The sample carries around 68,000 clones, approximately 87% recorded once. Time point described: after neoadjuvant nivolumab, at surgical resection. Source: PBMCs, taken after nivolumab (anti-PD-1) treatment. The TCR was taken from a person aged 35 to 85 with oral cavity squamous cell carcinoma. V usage is TRBV9 and J usage is TRBJ1-2; 11 bases are a match to TRBD1. The CDR3 loop reads CASRAGTGGYGYTF. In nucleotides, the CDR3 is TGTGCCAGCAGGGCGGGGACAGGGGGCTATGGCTACACCTTC.